This T cell receptor (beta chain) was sequenced for a study of T cell responses to AZD1222 COVID-19 vaccine. Germline trimming cut 5 bases from V and 6 bases from J; bases unmatched to any gene: 4. The CDR3 is made up of 13 amino acids. CDR1 is LNHDA, CDR2 SQIVND, per germline (reference sequence). Study observations and caveats: CD4 TCRs associated with vaccination spanned spike, dominating at 160-218 and 743-854.

Libraries were prepared by immunoSEQ multiplex PCR; TCRdb keeps only in-frame clonotypes and omits some of them. Of about 200,000 clones listed, approximately 92% are singletons. In regard to this clone: Its target is unknown.

The chain recombines TRBV19 with TRBJ2-3; 8 bases map to TRBD2. The receptor was derived from an adult in good health. This material consisted of peripheral blood, taken on day 0 of AZD1222 vaccination. Written as DNA, the CDR3 is TGTGCCAGTAGTGTCGGGGGGGCCGATACGCAGTATTTT. Its protein is CASSVGGADTQYF.